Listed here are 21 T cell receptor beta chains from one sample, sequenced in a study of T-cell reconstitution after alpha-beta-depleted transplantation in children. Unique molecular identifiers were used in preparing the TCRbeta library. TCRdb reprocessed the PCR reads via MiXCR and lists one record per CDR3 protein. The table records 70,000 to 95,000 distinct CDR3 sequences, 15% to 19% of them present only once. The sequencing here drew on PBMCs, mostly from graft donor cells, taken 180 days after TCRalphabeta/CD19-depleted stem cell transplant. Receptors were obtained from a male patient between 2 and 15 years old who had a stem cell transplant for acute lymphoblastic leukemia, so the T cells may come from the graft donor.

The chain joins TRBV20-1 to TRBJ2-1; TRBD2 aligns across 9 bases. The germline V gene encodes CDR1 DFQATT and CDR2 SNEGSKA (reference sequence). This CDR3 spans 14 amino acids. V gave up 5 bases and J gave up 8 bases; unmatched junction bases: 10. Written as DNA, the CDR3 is TGCAGTGCTGGGGCCGGAGCGGGGGGTCATGAGCAGTTCTTC. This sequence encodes CSAGAGAGGHEQFF.

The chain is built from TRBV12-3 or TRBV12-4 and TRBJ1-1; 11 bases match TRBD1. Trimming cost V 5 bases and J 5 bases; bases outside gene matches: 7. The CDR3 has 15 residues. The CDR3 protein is CASSPGQGAVTEAFF. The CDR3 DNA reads TGTGCCAGCAGTCCTGGACAGGGGGCTGTAACTGAAGCTTTCTTT.

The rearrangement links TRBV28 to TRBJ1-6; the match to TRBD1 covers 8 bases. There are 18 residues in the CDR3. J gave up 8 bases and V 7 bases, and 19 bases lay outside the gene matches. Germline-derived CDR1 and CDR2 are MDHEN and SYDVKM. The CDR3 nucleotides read TGTGCCAGCACCAACCTTAGGCCTGGACAGGGAAGAGATTCACCCCTCCACTTT. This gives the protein CASTNLRPGQGRDSPLHF.

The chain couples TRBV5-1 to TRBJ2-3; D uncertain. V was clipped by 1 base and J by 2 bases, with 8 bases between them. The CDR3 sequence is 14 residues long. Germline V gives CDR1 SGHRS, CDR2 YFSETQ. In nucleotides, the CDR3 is TGCGCCAGCAGCTTGCTCGGGTTCACAGATACGCAGTATTTT. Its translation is CASSLLGFTDTQYF.

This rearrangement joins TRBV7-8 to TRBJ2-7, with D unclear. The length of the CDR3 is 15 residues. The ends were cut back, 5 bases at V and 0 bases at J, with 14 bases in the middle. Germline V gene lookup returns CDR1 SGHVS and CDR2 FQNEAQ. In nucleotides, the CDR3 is TGTGCCAGCAGCCTCCTGGGCCGTAGCTCCTACGAGCAGTACTTC. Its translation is CASSLLGRSSYEQYF.

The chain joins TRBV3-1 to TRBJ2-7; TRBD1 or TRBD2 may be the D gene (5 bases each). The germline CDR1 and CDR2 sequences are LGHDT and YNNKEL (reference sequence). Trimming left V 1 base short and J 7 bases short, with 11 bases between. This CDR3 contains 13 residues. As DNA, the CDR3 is TGTGCCAGCAGCCAAGCGGGGCGTGATGAGCAGTACTTC. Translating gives CASSQAGRDEQYF.

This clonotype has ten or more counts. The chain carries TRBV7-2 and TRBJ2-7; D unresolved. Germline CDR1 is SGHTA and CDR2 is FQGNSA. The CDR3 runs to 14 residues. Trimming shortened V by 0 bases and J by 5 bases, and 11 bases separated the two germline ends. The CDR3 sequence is CASSLATSTHEQYF. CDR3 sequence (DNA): TGTGCCAGCAGCTTAGCCACCTCCACCCACGAGCAGTACTTC.

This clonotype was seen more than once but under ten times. The CDR3 here is CASSQDKGRKVGYTF. CDR3 sequence (DNA): TGCGCCAGCAGCCAAGATAAGGGGAGGAAGGTTGGCTACACCTTC. The gene calls are TRBV4-1 and TRBJ1-2, with a tentative D call TRBD1 (5 bases). Germline CDR1 reads MGHRA; CDR2 reads YSYEKL. V dropped 0 bases and J dropped 7 bases, with 15 bases sitting between them. The CDR3 sequence is 15 residues long.

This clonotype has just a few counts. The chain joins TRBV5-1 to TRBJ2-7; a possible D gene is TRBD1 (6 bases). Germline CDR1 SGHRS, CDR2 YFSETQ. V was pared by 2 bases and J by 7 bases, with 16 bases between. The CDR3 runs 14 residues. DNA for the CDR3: TGCGCCAGCAGCTTTGGGACACCTCGCTGGGAGCAGTACTTC. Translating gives CASSFGTPRWEQYF.

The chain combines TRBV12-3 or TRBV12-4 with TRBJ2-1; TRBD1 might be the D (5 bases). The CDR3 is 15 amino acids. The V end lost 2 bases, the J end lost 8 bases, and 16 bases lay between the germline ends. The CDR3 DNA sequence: TGTGCCAGCAGTTTATACCAGGGTCGTACGGATGAGCAGTTCTTC. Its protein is CASSLYQGRTDEQFF.

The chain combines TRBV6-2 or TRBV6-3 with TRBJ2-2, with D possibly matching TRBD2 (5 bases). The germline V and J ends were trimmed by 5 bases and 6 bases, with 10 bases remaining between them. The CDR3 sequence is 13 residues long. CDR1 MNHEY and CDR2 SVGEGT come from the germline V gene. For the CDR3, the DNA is TGTGCCAGCAGTCGCATACTAGCCGGGGAGCTGTTTTTT. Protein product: CASSRILAGELFF.

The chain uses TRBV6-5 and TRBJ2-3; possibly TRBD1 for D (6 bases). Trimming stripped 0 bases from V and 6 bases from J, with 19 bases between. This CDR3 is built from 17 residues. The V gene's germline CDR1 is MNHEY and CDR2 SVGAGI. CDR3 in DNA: TGTGCCAGCAGTTACTCAACAGGGCCCCTACTAAGGGATACGCAGTATTTT. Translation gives CASSYSTGPLLRDTQYF.

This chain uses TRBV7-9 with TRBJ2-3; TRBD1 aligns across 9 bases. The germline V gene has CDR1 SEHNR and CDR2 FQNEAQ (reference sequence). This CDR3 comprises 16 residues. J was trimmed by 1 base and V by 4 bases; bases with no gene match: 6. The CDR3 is CASSSPRDRGTDTQYF. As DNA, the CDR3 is TGTGCCAGCAGCTCACCCCGGGACAGGGGCACAGATACGCAGTATTTT.

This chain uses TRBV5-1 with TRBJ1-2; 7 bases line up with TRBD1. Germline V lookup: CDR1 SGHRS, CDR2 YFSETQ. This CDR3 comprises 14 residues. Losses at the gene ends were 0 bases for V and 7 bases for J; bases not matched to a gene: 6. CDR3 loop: CASSLDRGGGGYTF. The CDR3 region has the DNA TGCGCCAGCAGCTTGGACAGGGGAGGAGGTGGCTACACCTTC. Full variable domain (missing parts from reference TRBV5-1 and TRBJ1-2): KAGVTQTPRYLIKTRGQQVTLSCSPISGHRSVSWYQQTPGQGLQFLFEYFSETQRNKGNFPGRFSGRQFSNSRSEMNVSTLELGDSALYLCASSLDRGGGGYTFGSGTRLTVV.

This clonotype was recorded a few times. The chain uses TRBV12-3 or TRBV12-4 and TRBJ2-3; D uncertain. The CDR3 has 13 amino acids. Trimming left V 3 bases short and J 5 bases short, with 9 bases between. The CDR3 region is CASSLDRQDTQYF. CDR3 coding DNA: TGTGCCAGCAGTTTGGACCGGCAAGATACGCAGTATTTT.

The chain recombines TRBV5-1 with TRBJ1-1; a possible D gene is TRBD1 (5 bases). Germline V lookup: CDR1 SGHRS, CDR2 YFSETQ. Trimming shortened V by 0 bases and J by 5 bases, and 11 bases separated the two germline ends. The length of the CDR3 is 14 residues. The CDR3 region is CASSLEGRVTEAFF. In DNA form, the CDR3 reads TGCGCCAGCAGCTTGGAGGGGCGCGTAACTGAAGCTTTCTTT.

In DNA, the CDR3 is TGTGCCAGCTCACCAGACCTAATTAGCACAGATACGCAGTATTTT. As protein: CASSPDLISTDTQYF. The gene calls are TRBV18 and TRBJ2-3; unclear D gene. The CDR3 extends over 15 amino acids. V was trimmed by 2 bases and J by 0 bases, leaving 9 bases between them. Germline V gene sequence: CDR1 KGHSH, CDR2 LQKENI.

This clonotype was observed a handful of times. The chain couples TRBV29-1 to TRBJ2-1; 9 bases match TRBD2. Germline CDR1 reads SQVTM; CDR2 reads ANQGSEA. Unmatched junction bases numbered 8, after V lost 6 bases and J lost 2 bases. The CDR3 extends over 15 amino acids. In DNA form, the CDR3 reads TGCAGCGTAGCAGATAGCGGGGGCCCCTACAATGAGCAGTTCTTC. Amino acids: CSVADSGGPYNEQFF.

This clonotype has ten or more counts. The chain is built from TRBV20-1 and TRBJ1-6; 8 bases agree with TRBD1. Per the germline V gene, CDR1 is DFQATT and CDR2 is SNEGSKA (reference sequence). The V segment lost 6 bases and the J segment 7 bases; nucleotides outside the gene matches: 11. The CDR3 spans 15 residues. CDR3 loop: CSARPAQGVNSPLHF. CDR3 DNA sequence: TGCAGTGCCCGGCCGGCACAGGGGGTGAATTCACCCCTCCACTTT.

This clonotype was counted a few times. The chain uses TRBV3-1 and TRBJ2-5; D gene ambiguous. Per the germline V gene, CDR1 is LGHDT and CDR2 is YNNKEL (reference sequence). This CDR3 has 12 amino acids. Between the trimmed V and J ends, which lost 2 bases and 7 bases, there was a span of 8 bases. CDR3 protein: CASSQRVGTQYF. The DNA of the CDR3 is TGTGCCAGCAGCCAACGGGTAGGGACCCAGTACTTC.

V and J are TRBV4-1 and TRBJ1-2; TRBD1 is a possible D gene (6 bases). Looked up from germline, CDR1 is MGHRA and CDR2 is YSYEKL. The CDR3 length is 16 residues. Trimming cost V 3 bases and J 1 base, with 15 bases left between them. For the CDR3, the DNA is TGCGCCAGCAGCCATCCATACAGGGCGGGTAACTATGGCTACACCTTC. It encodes CASSHPYRAGNYGYTF.